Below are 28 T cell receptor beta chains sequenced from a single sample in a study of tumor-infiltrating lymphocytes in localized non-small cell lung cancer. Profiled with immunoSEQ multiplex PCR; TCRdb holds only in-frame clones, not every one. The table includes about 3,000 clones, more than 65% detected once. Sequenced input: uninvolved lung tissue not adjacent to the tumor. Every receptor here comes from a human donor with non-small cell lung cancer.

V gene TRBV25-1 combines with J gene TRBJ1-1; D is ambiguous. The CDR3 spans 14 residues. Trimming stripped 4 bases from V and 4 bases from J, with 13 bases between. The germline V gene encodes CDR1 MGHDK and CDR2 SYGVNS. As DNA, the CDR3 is TGTGCCAGCAGTGGGTTGTGGGTTGGCACTGAAGCTTTCTTT. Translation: CASSGLWVGTEAFF.

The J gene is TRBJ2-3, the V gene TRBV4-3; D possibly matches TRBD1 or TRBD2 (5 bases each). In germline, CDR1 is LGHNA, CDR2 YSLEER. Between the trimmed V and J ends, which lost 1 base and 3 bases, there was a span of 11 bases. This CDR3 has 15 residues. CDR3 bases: TGCGCCAGCAGCCAAGTGGATTGGGGGACAGATACGCAGTATTTT. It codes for CASSQVDWGTDTQYF.

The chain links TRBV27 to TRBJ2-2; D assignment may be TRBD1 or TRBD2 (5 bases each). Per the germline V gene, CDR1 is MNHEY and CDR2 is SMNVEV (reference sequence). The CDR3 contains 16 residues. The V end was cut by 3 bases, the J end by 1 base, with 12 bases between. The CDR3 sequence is CASSFEGQWNTGELFF. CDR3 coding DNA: TGTGCCAGCAGTTTTGAGGGGCAGTGGAACACCGGGGAGCTGTTTTTT.

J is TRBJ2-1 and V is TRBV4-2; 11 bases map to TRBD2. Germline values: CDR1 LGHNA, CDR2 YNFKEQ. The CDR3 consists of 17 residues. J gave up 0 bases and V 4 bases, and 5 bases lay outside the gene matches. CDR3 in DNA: TGTGCCAGCAGCCCATTAGCGGGGGGGAGCTCCTACAATGAGCAGTTCTTC. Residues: CASSPLAGGSSYNEQFF.

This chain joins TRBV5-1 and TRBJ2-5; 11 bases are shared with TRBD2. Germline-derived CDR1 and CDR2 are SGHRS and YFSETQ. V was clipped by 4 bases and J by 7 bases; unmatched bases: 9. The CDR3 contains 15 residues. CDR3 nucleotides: TGCGCCAGCAGCCCCTCCAATCTAGCGGGGGGGACCCAGTACTTC. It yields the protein CASSPSNLAGGTQYF.

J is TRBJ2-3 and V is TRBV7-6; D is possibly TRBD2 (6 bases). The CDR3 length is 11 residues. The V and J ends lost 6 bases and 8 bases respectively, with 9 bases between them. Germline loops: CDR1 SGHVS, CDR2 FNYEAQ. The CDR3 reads CASSPGGTQYF. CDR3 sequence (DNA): TGTGCCAGCAGTCCCGGGGGTACGCAGTATTTT.

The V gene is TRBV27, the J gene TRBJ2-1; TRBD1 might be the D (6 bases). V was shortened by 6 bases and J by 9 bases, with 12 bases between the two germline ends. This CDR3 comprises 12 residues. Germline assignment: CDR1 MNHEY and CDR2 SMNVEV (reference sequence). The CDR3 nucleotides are TGTGCCAGCAGACGAACAGGGAGTGAGCAGTTCTTC. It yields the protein CASRRTGSEQFF.

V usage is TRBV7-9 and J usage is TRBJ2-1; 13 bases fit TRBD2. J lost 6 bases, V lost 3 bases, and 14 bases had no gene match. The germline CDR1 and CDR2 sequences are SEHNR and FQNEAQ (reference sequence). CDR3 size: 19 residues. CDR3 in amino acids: CASSLELAGGPTYLNEQFF. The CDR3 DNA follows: TGTGCCAGCAGCTTGGAACTAGCGGGAGGGCCTACCTATCTCAATGAGCAGTTCTTC.

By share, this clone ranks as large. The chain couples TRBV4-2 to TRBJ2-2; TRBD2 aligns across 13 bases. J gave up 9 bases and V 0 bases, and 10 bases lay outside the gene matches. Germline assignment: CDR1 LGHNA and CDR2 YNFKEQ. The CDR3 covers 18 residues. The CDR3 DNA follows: TGTGCCAGCAGCCAAGAACTAGCGGGAGGGCCTAAGTCCAGGGAGCTGTTTTTT. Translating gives CASSQELAGGPKSRELFF.

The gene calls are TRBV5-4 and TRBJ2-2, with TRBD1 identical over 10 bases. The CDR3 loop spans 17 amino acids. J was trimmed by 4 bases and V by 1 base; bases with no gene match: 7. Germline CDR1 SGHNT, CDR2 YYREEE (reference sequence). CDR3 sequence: CASSLSRDRGVTGELFF. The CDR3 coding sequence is TGTGCCAGCAGCTTGTCAAGGGACAGGGGCGTCACCGGGGAGCTGTTTTTT.

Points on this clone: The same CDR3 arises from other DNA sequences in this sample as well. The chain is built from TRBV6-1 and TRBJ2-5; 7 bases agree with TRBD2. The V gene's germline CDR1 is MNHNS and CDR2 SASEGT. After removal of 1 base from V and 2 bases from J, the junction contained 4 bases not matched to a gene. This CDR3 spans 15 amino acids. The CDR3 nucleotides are TGTGCCAGCAGTGAAGGACTAGCAGGGCAAGAGACCCAGTACTTC. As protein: CASSEGLAGQETQYF.

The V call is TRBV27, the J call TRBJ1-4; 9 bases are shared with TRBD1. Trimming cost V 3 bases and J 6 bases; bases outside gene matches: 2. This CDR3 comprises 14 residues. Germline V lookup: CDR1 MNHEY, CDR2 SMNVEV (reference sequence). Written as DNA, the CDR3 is TGTGCCAGCAGTTTGACAGGGGGGGATGAAAAACTGTTTTTT. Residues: CASSLTGGDEKLFF.

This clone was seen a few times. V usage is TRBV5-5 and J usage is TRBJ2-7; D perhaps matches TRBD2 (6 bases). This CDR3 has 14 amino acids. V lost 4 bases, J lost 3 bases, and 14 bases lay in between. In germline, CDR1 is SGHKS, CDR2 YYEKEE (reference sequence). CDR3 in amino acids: CASSPGLLSYEQYF. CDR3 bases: TGTGCCAGCAGCCCCGGACTACTTAGCTACGAGCAGTACTTC.

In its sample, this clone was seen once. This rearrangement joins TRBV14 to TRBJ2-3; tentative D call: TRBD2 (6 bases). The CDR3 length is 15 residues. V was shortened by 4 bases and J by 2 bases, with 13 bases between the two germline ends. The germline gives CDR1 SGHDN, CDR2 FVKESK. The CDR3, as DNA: TGTGCCAGCAGCCCCGTCGGCGGGGCCACAGATACGCAGTATTTT. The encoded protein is CASSPVGGATDTQYF.

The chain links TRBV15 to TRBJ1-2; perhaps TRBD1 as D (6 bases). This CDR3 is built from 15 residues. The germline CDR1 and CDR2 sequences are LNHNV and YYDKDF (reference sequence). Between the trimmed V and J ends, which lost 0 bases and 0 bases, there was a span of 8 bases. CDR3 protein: CATSRDRGSNYGYTF. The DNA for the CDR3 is TGTGCCACCAGCAGAGACAGGGGTTCTAACTATGGCTACACCTTC.

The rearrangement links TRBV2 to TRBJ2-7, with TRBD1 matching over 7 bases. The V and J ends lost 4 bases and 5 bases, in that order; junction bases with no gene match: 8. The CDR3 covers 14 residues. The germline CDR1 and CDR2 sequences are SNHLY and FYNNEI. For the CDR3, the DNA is TGTGCCAGCAGTGCGTCTGGACAGGACCACGAGCAGTACGTC. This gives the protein CASSASGQDHEQYV.

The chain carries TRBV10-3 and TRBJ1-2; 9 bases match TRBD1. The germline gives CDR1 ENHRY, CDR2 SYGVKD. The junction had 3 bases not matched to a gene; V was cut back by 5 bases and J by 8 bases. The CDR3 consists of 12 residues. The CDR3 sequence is CAISWTGEGYTF. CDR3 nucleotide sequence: TGTGCCATCAGTTGGACAGGGGAGGGCTACACCTTC.

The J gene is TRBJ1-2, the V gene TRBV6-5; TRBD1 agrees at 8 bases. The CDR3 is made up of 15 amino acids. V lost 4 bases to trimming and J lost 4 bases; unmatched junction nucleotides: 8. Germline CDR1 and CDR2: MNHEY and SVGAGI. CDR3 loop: CASSSQGGSSYGYTF. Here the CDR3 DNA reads TGTGCCAGCAGTTCACAGGGGGGAAGTTCCTATGGCTACACCTTC.

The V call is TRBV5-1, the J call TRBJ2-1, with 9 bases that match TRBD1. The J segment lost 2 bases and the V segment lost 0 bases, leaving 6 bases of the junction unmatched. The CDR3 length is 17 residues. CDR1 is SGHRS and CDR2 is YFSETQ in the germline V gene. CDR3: CASSLGTGVSPYNEQFF. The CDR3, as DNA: TGCGCCAGCAGCTTGGGGACAGGGGTTTCTCCCTACAATGAGCAGTTCTTC.

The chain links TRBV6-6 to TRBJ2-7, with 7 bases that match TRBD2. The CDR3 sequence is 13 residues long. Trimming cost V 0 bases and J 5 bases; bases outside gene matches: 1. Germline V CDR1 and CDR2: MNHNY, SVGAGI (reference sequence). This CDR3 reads CASSYSTSNEQYV. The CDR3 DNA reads TGTGCCAGCAGTTACTCGACTAGCAACGAGCAGTACGTC.

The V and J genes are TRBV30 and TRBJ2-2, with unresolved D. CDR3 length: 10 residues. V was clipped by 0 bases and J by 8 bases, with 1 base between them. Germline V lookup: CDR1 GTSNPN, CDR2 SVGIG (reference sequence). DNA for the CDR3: TGTGCCTGGAGTGTGGGGGAGCTGTTTTTT. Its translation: CAWSVGELFF.

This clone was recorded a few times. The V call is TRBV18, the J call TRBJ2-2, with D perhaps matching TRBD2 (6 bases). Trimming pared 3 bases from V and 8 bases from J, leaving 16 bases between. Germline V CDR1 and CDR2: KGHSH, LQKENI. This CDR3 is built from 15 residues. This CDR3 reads CASSPRDSLAGELFF. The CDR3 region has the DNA TGTGCCAGCTCACCGCGGGATTCACTCGCGGGGGAGCTGTTTTTT. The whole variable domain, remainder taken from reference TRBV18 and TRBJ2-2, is NAGVMQNPRHLVRRRGQEARLRCSPMKGHSHVYWYRQLPEEGLKFMVYLQKENIIDESGMPKERFSAEFPKEGPSILRIQQVVRGDSAAYFCASSPRDSLAGELFFGEGSRLTVL.

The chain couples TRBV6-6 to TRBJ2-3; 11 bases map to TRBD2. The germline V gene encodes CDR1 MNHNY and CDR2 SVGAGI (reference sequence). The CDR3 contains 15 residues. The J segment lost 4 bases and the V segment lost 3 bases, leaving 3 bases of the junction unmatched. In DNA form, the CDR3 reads TGTGCCAGCAGTTATGCTAGCGGGAGGTCAGATACGCAGTATTTT. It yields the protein CASSYASGRSDTQYF.

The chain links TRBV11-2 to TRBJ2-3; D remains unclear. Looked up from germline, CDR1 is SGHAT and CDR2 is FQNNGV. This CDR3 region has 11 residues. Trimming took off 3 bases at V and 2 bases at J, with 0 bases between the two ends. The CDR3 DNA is TGTGCCAGCAGCTTCACAGATACGCAGTATTTT. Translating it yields CASSFTDTQYF.

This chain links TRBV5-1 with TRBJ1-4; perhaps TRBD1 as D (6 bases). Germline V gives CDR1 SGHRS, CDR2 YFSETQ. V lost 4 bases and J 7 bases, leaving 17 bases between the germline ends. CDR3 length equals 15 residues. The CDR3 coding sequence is TGCGCCAGCAGCCTCCAGGGGAACTTGGGTGAAAAACTGTTTTTT. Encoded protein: CASSLQGNLGEKLFF.

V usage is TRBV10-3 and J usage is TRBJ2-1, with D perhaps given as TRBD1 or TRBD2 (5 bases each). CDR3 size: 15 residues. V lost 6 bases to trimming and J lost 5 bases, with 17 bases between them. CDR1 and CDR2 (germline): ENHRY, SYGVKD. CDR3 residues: CAIRSGTDGNNEQFF. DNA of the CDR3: TGTGCCATCAGATCCGGGACGGATGGGAACAATGAGCAGTTCTTC.

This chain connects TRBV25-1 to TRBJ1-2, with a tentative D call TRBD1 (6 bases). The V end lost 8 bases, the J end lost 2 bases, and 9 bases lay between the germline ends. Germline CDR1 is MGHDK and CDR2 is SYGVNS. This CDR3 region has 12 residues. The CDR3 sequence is CASFRGNYGYTF. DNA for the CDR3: TGTGCCAGCTTTAGGGGGAACTATGGCTACACCTTC.

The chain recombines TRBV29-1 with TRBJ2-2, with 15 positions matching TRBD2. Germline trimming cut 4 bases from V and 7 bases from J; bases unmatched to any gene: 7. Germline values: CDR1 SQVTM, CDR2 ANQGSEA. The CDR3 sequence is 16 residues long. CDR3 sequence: CSVGGTSGGYGGELFF. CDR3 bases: TGCAGCGTTGGAGGGACTAGCGGGGGGTACGGCGGGGAGCTGTTTTTT.